Listed here is a single T cell receptor beta chain. The identical CDR3 is also encoded by other nucleotide sequences in the sample. These data come from a study of blood T cell repertoires in COVID-19. In the source study's methods: Amplification of reference gene primers provided the estimated nucleated cell counts. Clones were sequenced by immunoSEQ multiplex PCR, and TCRdb holds only the in-frame ones, with some missing. V and J calls and clone size are as listed in that table; D and trimming were resolved from the DNA. The table includes under 400,000 clones, about 92% detected once. CDR3 length: 17 amino acids. The J segment lost 2 bases and the V segment lost 0 bases, leaving 5 bases of the junction unmatched. CDR1 is SGHTA, CDR2 FQGNSA, per germline.

Specimen: peripheral blood. The chain couples TRBV7-2 to TRBJ2-2; 8 nucleotides line up with TRBD2. This TCR derives from a woman aged 55 to 70 with COVID-19, enrolled during active disease. CDR3 sequence: CASSLARAGGNTGELFF. CDR3 nucleotides: TGTGCCAGCAGCTTAGCGAGGGCGGGGGGAAACACCGGGGAGCTGTTTTTT.